This TCR beta chain was sequenced in a study of siplizumab effects on memory and regulatory T cells. On the study more broadly: The pairing of mixed lymphocyte reactions set siplizumab at about 0.99 ug/mL against the absence of drug. General study findings and limits: Naive T cells looked more diverse than memory cells and looked like major alloresponse contributors. Controls had around 25% Treg-derived mappable alloreactive CD4+ clones on average, versus less than 70% with siplizumab.

The authors cocultured the mixed lymphocyte reaction cells at 37 degrees C for 6 days. CDR1 SGHRS and CDR2 YFSETQ come from the germline V gene. This CDR3 is 14 amino acids long. The V end lost 5 bases, the J end lost 4 bases, and 16 bases lay between the germline ends. Within the sample, this clone is medium-sized. Its antigen is not identified. The assay covered 100,000 or so TCR templates per sample. Some clones are missing from TCRdb's copy, which holds only in-frame ones; the method was immunoSEQ multiplex PCR. The data hold over 10,000 clones, with about two fifths observed a single time. The material sequenced was CFSE-low (dividing) CD8+ T cells sorted from an allogeneic mixed lymphocyte reaction. This sequence was found in a human donor in good health; the cells came from an allogeneic mixed lymphocyte reaction. This rearrangement joins TRBV5-1 to TRBJ2-7; TRBD2 might be the D (5 bases). Written as DNA, the CDR3 is TGCGCCAGCAGTTATGGTTCGGGGTTGTACGAGCAGTACTTC. It codes for CASSYGSGLYEQYF.